The source of this T cell receptor beta chain is a study of blood T cell repertoires in COVID-19. Study information: The United States, Italy and Spain supplied acute and convalescent COVID-19 samples. T cells, B-cell-depleted T cells, or PBMCs supplied cDNA or gDNA.

The CDR3 has 13 residues. J lost 4 bases, V lost 6 bases, and 2 bases had no gene match. Recruited during active infection, patients (from Seattle) were subsequently followed longitudinally. Original data processing: Reference gene primer amplification gave estimated nucleated cell counts. Repertoires were generated with immunoSEQ multiplex PCR, while TCRdb's copy carries only in-frame clones and drops some. Clone size and V and J calls were adopted from that table, with D and trimming inferred from the DNA. The sample consists of 200,000 or so clones, around 84% of them appearing once. The chain is built from TRBV12-3 or TRBV12-4 and TRBJ1-2; 10 bases match TRBD1. This TCR was recovered from a woman aged 80 or over with COVID-19, enrolled during active disease. The source material was peripheral blood. The CDR3, as DNA: TGTGCCAGCAGGACAGGGGGCGGCTATGGCTACACCTTC. This translates into CASRTGGGYGYTF.